These 20 T cell receptor beta chains were sequenced from one sample in a study of T cells in Graves' hyperthyroidism and ophthalmopathy. RNA transcripts were the template for amplifying TCR beta CDR3 regions. Researchers ran a first-round RT-PCR on the TCR CDR3 using the HTBI primer set. TCRdb re-analysed the multiplex PCR reads in MiXCR, keeping a single row per CDR3 protein. The table lists around 97,000 distinct CDR3 sequences, less than 55% of them singletons. Sequencing was done on a sample of blood. The source is a man aged 40-49 years with Graves' hyperthyroidism.

This clonotype was recorded at least ten times. Written as DNA, the CDR3 is TGTGCCAGTAGTATGATGGGTGCCAAAAACATTCAGTACTTC. Translating gives CASSMMGAKNIQYF. The chain couples TRBV19 to TRBJ2-4; D remains unclear. Trimming stripped 3 bases from V and 1 base from J, with 7 bases between. Per germline, CDR1 LNHDA and CDR2 SQIVND (reference sequence). This CDR3 contains 14 residues.

V gene TRBV30 combines with J gene TRBJ2-1; D is ambiguous. The CDR3 length is 10 residues. Trimming stripped 2 bases from V and 5 bases from J, with 1 base between. The germline CDR1 and CDR2 sequences are GTSNPN and SVGIG (reference sequence). The CDR3 DNA follows: TGTGCCTGGAGTAACAATGAGCAGTTCTTC. This codes for CAWSNNEQFF. The complete variable domain, with remaining parts taken from reference TRBV30 and TRBJ2-1, reads SQTIHQWPATLVQPVGSPLSLECTVEGTSNPNLYWYRQAAGRGLQLLFYSVGIGQISSEVPQNLSASRPQDRQFILSSKKLLLSDSGFYLCAWSNNEQFFGPGTRLTVL.

This clonotype occurred many times. The V gene is TRBV7-9, the J gene TRBJ2-3; no reliable D call. The CDR3 spans 13 residues. From germline, CDR1 is SEHNR and CDR2 FQNEAQ (reference sequence). Trimming removed 8 bases from V and 5 bases from J, with 14 bases in between. The DNA for the CDR3 is TGTGCCAGCTCGGGCCCTATGTTAGATACGCAGTATTTT. Translated: CASSGPMLDTQYF.

This clonotype was seen many times. The rearrangement joins TRBV20-1 to TRBJ2-1, with D maybe TRBD2 (6 bases). The CDR3 is 16 residues long. Germline V gene lookup returns CDR1 DFQATT and CDR2 SNEGSKA (reference sequence). Trimming removed 3 bases at V and 0 bases at J, with 15 bases between. For the CDR3, the DNA is TGCAGTGCTAGCTCGGAATACGGGAGCTCCTACAATGAGCAGTTCTTC. It yields the protein CSASSEYGSSYNEQFF.

Remarks on this clonotype: No conserved phenylalanine or tryptophan is present at the end of the CDR3, so a read error is the likely explanation. The rearrangement uses TRBV7-8 and TRBJ2-5; D possibly matches TRBD1 or TRBD2 (5 bases each). CDR3 length: 14 residues. Between the trimmed V and J ends, which lost 5 bases and 2 bases, there was a span of 12 bases. Germline-derived CDR1 and CDR2 are SGHVS and FQNEAQ. CDR3 region: CASSLGAVQETQYV. For the CDR3, the DNA is TGTGCCAGCAGCCTCGGGGCAGTTCAAGAGACCCAGTACGTC.

The rearrangement joins TRBV24-1 to TRBJ2-7; the D gene is possibly TRBD1 (5 bases). CDR3 length equals 15 residues. Germline assignment: CDR1 KGHDR and CDR2 SFDVKD. The V end was cut by 11 bases, the J end by 3 bases, with 22 bases between. CDR3 protein: CASSPGSIPHYEQYF. The CDR3 DNA is TGTGCCAGCTCACCAGGGTCTATTCCCCACTACGAGCAGTACTTC.

Remarks on this clonotype: Possible read error: a much larger clone is one base away. The V call is TRBV6-1, the J call TRBJ2-3; a possible D gene is TRBD1 (5 bases). The CDR3 sequence is 13 residues long. Looked up from germline, CDR1 is MNHNS and CDR2 is SASEGT. CDR3 region: CASKQENTGTQYF. CDR3 nucleotides: TGTGCCAGCAAACAGGAGAACACAGGTACGCAGTATTTT.

This clonotype has at least ten counts. The chain employs TRBV6-6 and TRBJ2-1; 7 bases match TRBD1. Germline CDR1 is MNHNY and CDR2 is SVGAGI (reference sequence). The length of the CDR3 is 15 residues. V lost 5 bases to trimming and J lost 6 bases; unmatched junction nucleotides: 10. The CDR3 DNA reads TGTGCCAGCAGTCACGGACAGGTCGACGGCAATGAGCAGTTCTTC. Protein sequence: CASSHGQVDGNEQFF.

This clonotype was detected many times. CDR3 DNA sequence: TGTGCCAGCGGATACGCCGGGGAGCTGTTTTTT. It specifies CASGYAGELFF. The V and J genes are TRBV12-3 or TRBV12-4 and TRBJ2-2; D is unresolved. The CDR3 has 11 residues. Trimming left V 8 bases short and J 6 bases short, with 7 bases between.

The rearrangement links TRBV25-1 to TRBJ2-5; TRBD2 aligns across 9 bases. Germline-derived CDR1 and CDR2 are MGHDK and SYGVNS. This CDR3 comprises 14 residues. The CDR3 here is CARPRLAGRETQYF. The CDR3 DNA sequence: TGTGCTAGACCCCGCCTAGCGGGAAGAGAGACCCAGTACTTC.

This clonotype was counted at least ten times. This chain uses TRBV5-4 with TRBJ2-7, with 13 bases lining up with TRBD2. V was clipped by 0 bases and J by 2 bases; unmatched bases: 5. Germline V gene lookup returns CDR1 SGHNT and CDR2 YYREEE (reference sequence). The CDR3 has 17 residues. As DNA, the CDR3 is TGTGCCAGCAGCTTGGGGGTGGGACTAGCGGGGCCCTACGAGCAGTACTTC. This encodes CASSLGVGLAGPYEQYF.

This chain joins TRBV4-3 and TRBJ1-4; no reliable D call. This CDR3 region has 16 residues. The V gene lost 2 bases and the J gene lost 6 bases, with 16 bases spanning the gap. CDR1 and CDR2 from the germline V gene are LGHNA and YSLEER. The CDR3 protein is CASSQRRTVGHEKLFF. The DNA of the CDR3 is TGCGCCAGCAGCCAAAGGCGCACAGTCGGACATGAAAAACTGTTTTTT.

The chain links TRBV24-1 to TRBJ2-7; D perhaps matches TRBD1 (5 bases). The CDR3 extends over 18 amino acids. V was shortened by 1 base and J by 4 bases, with 22 bases between the two germline ends. CDR1 is KGHDR and CDR2 is SFDVKD in the germline V gene. CDR3 coding DNA: TGTGCCACCAGTGATTTAGGGGCCAGCGCTTCGGTCCGGTACGAGCAGTACTTC. Translating gives CATSDLGASASVRYEQYF.

This clonotype was seen more than once but under ten times. V usage is TRBV20-1 and J usage is TRBJ2-7; D is uncertain. CDR1 is DFQATT and CDR2 is SNEGSKA in the germline V gene (reference sequence). CDR3 length: 15 amino acids. V was shortened by 1 base and J by 0 bases, with 13 bases between the two germline ends. The CDR3: CSARGVGWNSYEQYF. The CDR3 DNA reads TGCAGTGCTAGAGGGGTCGGGTGGAACTCCTACGAGCAGTACTTC.

This clonotype was seen at least ten times. The chain carries TRBV20-1 and TRBJ2-7; 7 nucleotides agree with TRBD1. The V gene end was trimmed by 6 bases and the J gene end by 6 bases; junction bases not matched to a gene: 11. Germline CDR1 and CDR2: DFQATT and SNEGSKA (reference sequence). This CDR3 is 13 amino acids long. The CDR3 DNA reads TGCAGTGCCATGACAGGGTTCTCACGCGAGCAGTACTTC. It specifies CSAMTGFSREQYF.

This clonotype was counted at least ten times. The V call is TRBV11-3, the J call TRBJ2-1; 9 bases match TRBD1. Trimming cost V 8 bases and J 5 bases; bases outside gene matches: 7. CDR1 is SGHNT, CDR2 YENEEA, per germline. The length of the CDR3 is 14 residues. CDR3 nucleotides: TGTGCCAGCCGTTGGCGGGACAGGGACAATGAGCAGTTCTTC. Translated: CASRWRDRDNEQFF. The whole variable domain, remainder taken from reference TRBV11-3 and TRBJ2-1, is EAGVVQSPRYKIIEKKQPVAFWCNPISGHNTLYWYLQNLGQGPELLIRYENEEAVDDSQLPKDRFSAERLKGVDSTLKIQPAELGDSAVYLCASRWRDRDNEQFFGPGTRLTVL.

The chain is built from TRBV7-3 and TRBJ2-1; 8 nucleotides agree with TRBD1. Germline trimming cut 3 bases from V and 8 bases from J; bases unmatched to any gene: 6. Per the germline V gene, CDR1 is SGHTA and CDR2 is FQGTGA. The CDR3 is made up of 14 amino acids. In DNA form, the CDR3 reads TGTGCCAGCAGCTTTCCGGACAGGGTCGATGAGCAGTTCTTC. Amino acid sequence: CASSFPDRVDEQFF.

This clonotype was observed many times. V is TRBV6-5 and J is TRBJ1-4; the D gene is possibly TRBD1 (5 bases). Germline V CDR1 and CDR2: MNHEY, SVGAGI. V was pared by 2 bases and J by 7 bases, with 11 bases between. The CDR3 covers 14 residues. The DNA of the CDR3 is TGTGCCAGCAGTTACGGCCAGGGCATTGAAAAACTGTTTTTT. Its translation is CASSYGQGIEKLFF.

This clonotype was observed many times. The rearrangement links TRBV11-3 to TRBJ2-7, with 7 bases identical to TRBD1. Germline CDR1 is SGHNT and CDR2 is YENEEA. The CDR3 spans 15 residues. J gave up 2 bases and V 5 bases, and 9 bases lay outside the gene matches. This CDR3 is CASSNRDSMTYEQYF. Written as DNA, the CDR3 is TGTGCCAGCAGCAACCGGGACAGTATGACCTACGAGCAGTACTTC.

This clonotype was observed at least ten times. V is TRBV12-3 or TRBV12-4 and J is TRBJ1-1; 7 nucleotides agree with TRBD1. Losses at the gene ends were 6 bases for V and 3 bases for J; bases not matched to a gene: 7. The CDR3 spans 14 residues. The CDR3 reads CASSPGGGDTEAFF. The CDR3 DNA sequence: TGTGCCAGCAGCCCAGGGGGAGGAGACACTGAAGCTTTCTTT.